This T cell receptor (beta chain) was captured by sequencing in a study of blood T cell repertoires in COVID-19. Authors' processing steps: Amplification of reference gene primers provided the estimated nucleated cell counts. This table comes from immunoSEQ multiplex PCR, and its TCRdb copy is limited to in-frame clones, with some not included. From that table come the V and J calls and clone size; the DNA was used to work out D and trimming. This repertoire shows 100,000 to 150,000 clones, approximately 90% found once; its top ten account for about 9.3%. V trimming: 0 bases; J trimming: 2 bases; junction bases outside the gene matches: 5. The CDR3 is 15 residues long. Germline V gene data show CDR1 as SGHRS and CDR2 as YFSETQ.

This chain links TRBV5-1 with TRBJ2-7; 7 bases are shared with TRBD2. This clonotype originated in a man aged 50-60 years with acute or convalescent COVID-19. Source material: peripheral blood. The CDR3 nucleotides are TGCGCCAGCAGCTTGGGTATGGGACTAACCTACGAGCAGTACTTC. Translation: CASSLGMGLTYEQYF. Based on the CDR3 plus reference TRBV5-1 and TRBJ2-7, the full variable domain is KAGVTQTPRYLIKTRGQQVTLSCSPISGHRSVSWYQQTPGQGLQFLFEYFSETQRNKGNFPGRFSGRQFSNSRSEMNVSTLELGDSALYLCASSLGMGLTYEQYFGPGTRLTVT.